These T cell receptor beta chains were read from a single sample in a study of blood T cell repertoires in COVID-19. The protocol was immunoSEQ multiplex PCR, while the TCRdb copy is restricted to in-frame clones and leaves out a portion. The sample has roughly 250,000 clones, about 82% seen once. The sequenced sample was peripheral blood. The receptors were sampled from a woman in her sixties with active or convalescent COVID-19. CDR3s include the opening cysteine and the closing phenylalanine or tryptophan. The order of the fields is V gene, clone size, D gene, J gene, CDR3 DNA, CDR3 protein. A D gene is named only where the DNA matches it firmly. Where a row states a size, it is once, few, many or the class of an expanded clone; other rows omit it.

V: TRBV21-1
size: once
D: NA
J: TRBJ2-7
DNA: TGTGCCAGCAGCAAAGGACACAGGGCATTCTACGAGCAGTACTTC
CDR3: CASSKGHRAFYEQYF

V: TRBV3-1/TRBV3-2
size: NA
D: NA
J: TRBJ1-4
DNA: TGTGCCAGCAGCCAACAGCAGGGCGCTAATGAAAAACTGTTTTTT
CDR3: CASSQQQGANEKLFF

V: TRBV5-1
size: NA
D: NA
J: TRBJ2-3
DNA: TGCGCCAGCGCCGCCTCGTTCGGGACAAACGGGGTGGATACGCAGTATTTT
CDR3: CASAASFGTNGVDTQYF

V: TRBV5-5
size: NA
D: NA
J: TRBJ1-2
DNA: TGTGCCAGCAGCTTACAGGAGAACTATGGCTACACCTTC
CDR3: CASSLQENYGYTF

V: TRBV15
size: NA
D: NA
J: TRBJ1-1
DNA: TGTGCCACCAGCAGGGCCCTTCGGGTTAGCACTGAAGCTTTCTTT
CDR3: CATSRALRVSTEAFF

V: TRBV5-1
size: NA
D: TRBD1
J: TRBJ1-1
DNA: TGCGCCAGCAGCGGTGGGACAGATGGAGCTTTCTTT
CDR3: CASSGGTDGAFF

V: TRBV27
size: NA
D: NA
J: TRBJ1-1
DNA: TGTGCCAGCAGTTTTCGGGGGATGGGGACTGAAGCTTTCTTT
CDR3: CASSFRGMGTEAFF

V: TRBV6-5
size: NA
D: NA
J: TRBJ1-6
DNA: TGTGCCAGCAGTCGGACCGGGACACATAATTCACCCCTCCACTTT
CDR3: CASSRTGTHNSPLHF

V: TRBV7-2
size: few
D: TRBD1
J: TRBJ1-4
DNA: TGTGCCAGCAGCTTAGATTGGACAACGAAGGACAGGAATGAAAAACTGTTTTTT
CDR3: CASSLDWTTKDRNEKLFF

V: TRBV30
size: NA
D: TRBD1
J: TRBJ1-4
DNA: TGTGCCTGGAGTTCCGGGACAGCAGATGAAAAACTGTTTTTT
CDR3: CAWSSGTADEKLFF

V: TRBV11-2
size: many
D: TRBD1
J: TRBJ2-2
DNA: TGTGCCAGCAGCCCTGCTCGCGGACAGGGAAACACCGGGGAGCTGTTTTTT
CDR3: CASSPARGQGNTGELFF

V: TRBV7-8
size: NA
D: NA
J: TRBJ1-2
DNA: TGTGCCAGCAGCCGCACCAGGGAGGACTATGGCTACACCTTC
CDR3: CASSRTREDYGYTF

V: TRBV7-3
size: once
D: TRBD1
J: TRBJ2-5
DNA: TGTGCCAGCAGCTACAGCAGGGGGGAGACCCAGTACTTC
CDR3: CASSYSRGETQYF

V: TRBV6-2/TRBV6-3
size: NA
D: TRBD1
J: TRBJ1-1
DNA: TGTGCCAGCAGTTACGGGCTGACAGGGGGCTCTCATGAAGCTTTCTTT
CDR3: CASSYGLTGGSHEAFF

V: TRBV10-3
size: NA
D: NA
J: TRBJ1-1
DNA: TGTGCCATCAACCCGACGGGGAACACTGAAGCTTTCTTT
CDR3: CAINPTGNTEAFF

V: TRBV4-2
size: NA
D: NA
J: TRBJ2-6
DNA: TGTGCCAGCAGCCAAGATCAGAGGATAAGCTCTGGGGCCAACGTCCTGACTTTC
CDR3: CASSQDQRISSGANVLTF

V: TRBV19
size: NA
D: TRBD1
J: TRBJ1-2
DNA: TGTGCCAGTAGCCCGACAGGGGGTGGTTATGGCTACACCTTC
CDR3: CASSPTGGGYGYTF

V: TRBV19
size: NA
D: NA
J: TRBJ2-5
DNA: TGTGCCAGTAGCATCGCAGGCAACCAAGAGACCCAGTACTTC
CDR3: CASSIAGNQETQYF

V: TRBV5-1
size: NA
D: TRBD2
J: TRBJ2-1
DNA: TGCGCCAGCAGCTCCTTAGCGGGAGGCGTGCACAATGAGCAGTTCTTC
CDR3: CASSSLAGGVHNEQFF

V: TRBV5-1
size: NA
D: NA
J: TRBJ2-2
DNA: TGCGCCAGCAGCCGAGCGTCCGGGGAGCTGTTTTTT
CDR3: CASSRASGELFF

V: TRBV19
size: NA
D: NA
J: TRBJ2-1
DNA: TGTGCCAGTAGTATAGGGCCAGCGAACAATGAGCAGTTCTTC
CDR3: CASSIGPANNEQFF

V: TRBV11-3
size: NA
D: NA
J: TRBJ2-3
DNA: TGTGCCAGCGGCGGAGGGCTGGATACGCAGTATTTT
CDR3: CASGGGLDTQYF

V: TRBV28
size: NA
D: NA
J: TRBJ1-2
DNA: TGTGCCAGCAGTTTACCCGGGGACTATGGCTACACCTTC
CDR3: CASSLPGDYGYTF

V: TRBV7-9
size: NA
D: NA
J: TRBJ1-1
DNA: TGTGCCAGCAGCTTAGCAGGGGTGGAGAGGGCTTTCTTT
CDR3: CASSLAGVERAFF

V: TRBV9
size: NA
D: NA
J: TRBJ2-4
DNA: TGTGCCAGCAGCGTAGGACCCTTTTCGGGGGAAAACATTCAGTACTTC
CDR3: CASSVGPFSGENIQYF

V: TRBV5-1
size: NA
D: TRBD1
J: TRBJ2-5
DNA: TGCGCCAGCAGCCCAACAGGGGAATGGGAGACCCAGTACTTC
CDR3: CASSPTGEWETQYF

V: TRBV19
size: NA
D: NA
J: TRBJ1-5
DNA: TGTGCCAGTAGTATAACGAGGGGGAGACAGCCCCAGCATTTT
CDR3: CASSITRGRQPQHF

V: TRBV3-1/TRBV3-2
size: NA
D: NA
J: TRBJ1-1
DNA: TGTGCCAGCAGCCAGATCGACAGGAACACTGAAGCTTTCTTT
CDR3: CASSQIDRNTEAFF

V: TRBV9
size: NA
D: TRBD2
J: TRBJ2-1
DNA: TGTGCCAGCAGCGCCACCCTAATGACTAGCGGGCGTGAGCAGTTCTTC
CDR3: CASSATLMTSGREQFF

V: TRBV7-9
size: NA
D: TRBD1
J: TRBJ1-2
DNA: TGTGCCAGCAGCTCGGGACAGGGCGGCTATGGCTACACCTTC
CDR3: CASSSGQGGYGYTF

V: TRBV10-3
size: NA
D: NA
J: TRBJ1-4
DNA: TGTGCCATCAGTGAGTCGCAGGAATCTAATGAAAAACTGTTTTTT
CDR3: CAISESQESNEKLFF

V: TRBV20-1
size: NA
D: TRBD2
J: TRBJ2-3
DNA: TGCAGTGCTAGTCGTCTAGCGGGACCCAGCACAGATACGCAGTATTTT
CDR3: CSASRLAGPSTDTQYF

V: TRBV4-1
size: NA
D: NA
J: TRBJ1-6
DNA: TGCGCCAGCAGCCGCTCGGGGGAGGGCGGACCCTATAATTCACCCCTCCACTTT
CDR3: CASSRSGEGGPYNSPLHF

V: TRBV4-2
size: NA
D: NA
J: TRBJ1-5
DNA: TGTGCCAGCAGCCAGGCAGGGGTCACTCAGCCCCAGCATTTT
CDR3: CASSQAGVTQPQHF

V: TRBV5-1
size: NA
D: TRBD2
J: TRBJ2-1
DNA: TGCGCCAGCAGCTTACAACCGGGACTAGCGGGAGTGGGGGGTATGGGTGAGCAGTTCTTC
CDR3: CASSLQPGLAGVGGMGEQFF

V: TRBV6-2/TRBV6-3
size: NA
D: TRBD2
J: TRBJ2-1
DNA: TGTGCCAGCAGTAGGACTAGCGGACTACTTTACAATGAGCAGTTCTTC
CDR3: CASSRTSGLLYNEQFF

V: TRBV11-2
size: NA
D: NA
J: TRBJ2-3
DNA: TGTGCCAGCAGCGAGGGCCACGCGGGCCTGACAGATACGCAGTATTTT
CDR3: CASSEGHAGLTDTQYF

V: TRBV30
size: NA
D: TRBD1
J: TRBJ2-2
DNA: TGTGCCTGGAGCAGGGGGCGAGCCGGGGAGCTGTTTTTT
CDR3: CAWSRGRAGELFF